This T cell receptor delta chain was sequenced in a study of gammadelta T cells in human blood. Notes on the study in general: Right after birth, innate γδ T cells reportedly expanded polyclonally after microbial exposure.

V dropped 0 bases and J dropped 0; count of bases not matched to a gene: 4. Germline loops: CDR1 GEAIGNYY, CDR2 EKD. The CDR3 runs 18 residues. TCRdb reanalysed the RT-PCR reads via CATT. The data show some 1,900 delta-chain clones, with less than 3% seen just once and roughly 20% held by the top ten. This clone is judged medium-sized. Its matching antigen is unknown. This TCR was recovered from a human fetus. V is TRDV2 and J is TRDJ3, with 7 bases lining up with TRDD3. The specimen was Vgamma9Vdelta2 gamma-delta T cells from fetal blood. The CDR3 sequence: CACDTVGGSSWDTRQMFF. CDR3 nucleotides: TGTGCCTGTGACACCGTTGGGGGAAGCTCCTGGGACACCCGACAGATGTTTTTC.